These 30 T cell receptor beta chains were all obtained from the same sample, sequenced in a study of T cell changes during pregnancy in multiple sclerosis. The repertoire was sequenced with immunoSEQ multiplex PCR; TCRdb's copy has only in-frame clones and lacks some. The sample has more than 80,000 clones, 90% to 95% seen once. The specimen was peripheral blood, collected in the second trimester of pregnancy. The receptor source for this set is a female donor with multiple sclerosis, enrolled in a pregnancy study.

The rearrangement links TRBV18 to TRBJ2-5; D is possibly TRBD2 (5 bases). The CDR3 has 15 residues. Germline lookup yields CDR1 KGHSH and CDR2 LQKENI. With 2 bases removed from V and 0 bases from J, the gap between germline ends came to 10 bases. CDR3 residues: CASSPSRVNQETQYF. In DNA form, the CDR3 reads TGTGCCAGCTCACCATCGAGGGTAAACCAAGAGACCCAGTACTTC.

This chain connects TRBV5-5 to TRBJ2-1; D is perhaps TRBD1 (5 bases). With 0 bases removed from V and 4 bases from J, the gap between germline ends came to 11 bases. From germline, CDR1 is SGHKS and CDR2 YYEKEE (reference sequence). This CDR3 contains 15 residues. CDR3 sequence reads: CASSLDRPQYNEQFF. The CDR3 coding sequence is TGTGCCAGCAGCTTGGACAGGCCCCAATACAATGAGCAGTTCTTC. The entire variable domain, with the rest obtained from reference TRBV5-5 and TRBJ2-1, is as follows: DAGVTQSPTHLIKTRGQQVTLRCSPISGHKSVSWYQQVLGQGPQFIFQYYEKEERGRGNFPDRFSARQFPNYSSELNVNALLLGDSALYLCASSLDRPQYNEQFFGPGTRLTVL.

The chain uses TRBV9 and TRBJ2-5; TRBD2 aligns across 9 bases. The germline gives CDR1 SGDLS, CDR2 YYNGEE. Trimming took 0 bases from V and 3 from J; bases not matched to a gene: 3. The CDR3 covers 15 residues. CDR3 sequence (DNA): TGTGCCAGCAGCGTAGGGGTAGCGGGAGAAGAGACCCAGTACTTC. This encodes CASSVGVAGEETQYF.

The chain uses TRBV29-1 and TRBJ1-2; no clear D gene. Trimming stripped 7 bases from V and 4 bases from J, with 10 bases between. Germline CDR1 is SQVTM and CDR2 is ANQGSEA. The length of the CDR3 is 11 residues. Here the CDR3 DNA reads TGCAGCGCTCTGTCTATCTATGGCTACACCTTC. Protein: CSALSIYGYTF.

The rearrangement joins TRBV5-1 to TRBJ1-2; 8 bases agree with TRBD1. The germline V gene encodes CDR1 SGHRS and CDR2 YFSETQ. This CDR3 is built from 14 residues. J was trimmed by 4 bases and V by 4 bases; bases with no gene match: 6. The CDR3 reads CASSPGQGSYGYTF. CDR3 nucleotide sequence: TGCGCCAGCAGCCCCGGACAGGGCTCCTATGGCTACACCTTC.

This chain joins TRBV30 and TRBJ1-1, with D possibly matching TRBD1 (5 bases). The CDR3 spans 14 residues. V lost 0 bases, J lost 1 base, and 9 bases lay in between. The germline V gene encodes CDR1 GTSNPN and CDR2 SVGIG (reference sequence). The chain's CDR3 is CAWSVMGPNTEAFF. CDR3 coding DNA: TGTGCCTGGAGTGTAATGGGGCCGAACACTGAAGCTTTCTTT. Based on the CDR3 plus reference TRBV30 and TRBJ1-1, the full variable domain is SQTIHQWPATLVQPVGSPLSLECTVEGTSNPNLYWYRQAAGRGLQLLFYSVGIGQISSEVPQNLSASRPQDRQFILSSKKLLLSDSGFYLCAWSVMGPNTEAFFGQGTRLTVV.

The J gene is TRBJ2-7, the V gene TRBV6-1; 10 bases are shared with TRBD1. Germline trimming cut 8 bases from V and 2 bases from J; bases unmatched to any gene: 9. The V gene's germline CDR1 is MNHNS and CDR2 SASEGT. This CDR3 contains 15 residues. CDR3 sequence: CASWKDGTGAYEQYF. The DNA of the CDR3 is TGTGCCAGCTGGAAGGATGGGACAGGGGCCTACGAGCAGTACTTC.

The DNA for the CDR3 is TGTGCCAGCAGAGAAACAGGACCAACCTACGGCTACACCTTC. Its translation is CASRETGPTYGYTF. V and J are TRBV2 and TRBJ1-2; tentative D call: TRBD1 (5 bases). V was cut by 6 bases and J by 8 bases, with 19 bases left in between. Germline CDR1 and CDR2: SNHLY and FYNNEI. This CDR3 has 14 amino acids.

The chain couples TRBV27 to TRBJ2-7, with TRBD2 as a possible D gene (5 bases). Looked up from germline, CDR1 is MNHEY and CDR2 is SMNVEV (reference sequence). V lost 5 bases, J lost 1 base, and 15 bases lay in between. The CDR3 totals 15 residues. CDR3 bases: TGTGCCAGCAGTCTCGGTTTGGGCGGGTCCTACGAGCAGTACTTC. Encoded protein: CASSLGLGGSYEQYF.

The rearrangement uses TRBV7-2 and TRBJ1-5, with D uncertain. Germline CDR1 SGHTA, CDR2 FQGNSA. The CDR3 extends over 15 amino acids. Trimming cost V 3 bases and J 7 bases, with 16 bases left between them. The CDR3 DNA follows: TGTGCCAGCAGCTTCGAGGGATACAATCAACAGCCCCAGCATTTT. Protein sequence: CASSFEGYNQQPQHF.

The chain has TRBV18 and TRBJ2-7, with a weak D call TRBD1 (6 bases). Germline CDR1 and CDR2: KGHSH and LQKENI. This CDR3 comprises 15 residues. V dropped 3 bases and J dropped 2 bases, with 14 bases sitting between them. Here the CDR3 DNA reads TGTGCCAGCTCACCGGGGGACATTCCCCCCTACGAGCAGTACTTC. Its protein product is CASSPGDIPPYEQYF.

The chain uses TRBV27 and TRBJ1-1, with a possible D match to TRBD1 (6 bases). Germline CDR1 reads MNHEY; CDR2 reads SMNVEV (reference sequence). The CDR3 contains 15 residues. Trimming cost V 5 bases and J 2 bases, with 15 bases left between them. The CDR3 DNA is TGTGCCAGCAGTGGCTACAGGGAATTAAACACTGAAGCTTTCTTT. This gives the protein CASSGYRELNTEAFF.

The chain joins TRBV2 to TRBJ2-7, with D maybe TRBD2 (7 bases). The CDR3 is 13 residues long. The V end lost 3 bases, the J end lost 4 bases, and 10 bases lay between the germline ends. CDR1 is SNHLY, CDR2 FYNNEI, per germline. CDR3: CASSDRGGYEQYF. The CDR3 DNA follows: TGTGCCAGCAGTGACAGGGGAGGGTACGAGCAGTACTTC.

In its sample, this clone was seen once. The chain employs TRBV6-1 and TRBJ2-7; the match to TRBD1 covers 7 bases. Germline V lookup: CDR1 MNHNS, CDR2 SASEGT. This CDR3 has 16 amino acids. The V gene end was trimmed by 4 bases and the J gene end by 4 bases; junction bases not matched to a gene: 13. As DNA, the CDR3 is TGTGCCAGCAGTGCGCCACAGGGGTCGCCCACTTACGAGCAGTACTTC. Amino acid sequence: CASSAPQGSPTYEQYF.

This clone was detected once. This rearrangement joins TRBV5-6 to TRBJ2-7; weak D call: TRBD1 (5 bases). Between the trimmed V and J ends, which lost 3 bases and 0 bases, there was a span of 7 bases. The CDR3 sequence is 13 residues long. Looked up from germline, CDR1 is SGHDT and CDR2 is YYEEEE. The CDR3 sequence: CASSYRSSYEQYF. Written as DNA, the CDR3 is TGTGCCAGCAGCTACAGGAGCTCCTACGAGCAGTACTTC. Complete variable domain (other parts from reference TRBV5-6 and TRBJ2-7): DAGVTQSPTHLIKTRGQQVTLRCSPKSGHDTVSWYQQALGQGPQFIFQYYEEEERQRGNFPDRFSGHQFPNYSSELNVNALLLGDSALYLCASSYRSSYEQYFGPGTRLTVT.

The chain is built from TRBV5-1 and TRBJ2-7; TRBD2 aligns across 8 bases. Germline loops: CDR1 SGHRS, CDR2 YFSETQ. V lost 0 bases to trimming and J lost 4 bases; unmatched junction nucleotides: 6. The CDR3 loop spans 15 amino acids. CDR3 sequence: CASSLEAGEVYEQYF. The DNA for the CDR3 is TGCGCCAGCAGCTTGGAAGCGGGAGAGGTATACGAGCAGTACTTC.

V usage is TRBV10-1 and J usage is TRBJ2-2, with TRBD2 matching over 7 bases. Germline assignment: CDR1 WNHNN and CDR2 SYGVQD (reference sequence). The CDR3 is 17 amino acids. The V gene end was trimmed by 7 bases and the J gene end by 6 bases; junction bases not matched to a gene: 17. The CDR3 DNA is TGCGCCAGCATCGCTCGGTGGCGGGAGAATAATTCCGGGGAGCTGTTTTTT. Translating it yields CASIARWRENNSGELFF.

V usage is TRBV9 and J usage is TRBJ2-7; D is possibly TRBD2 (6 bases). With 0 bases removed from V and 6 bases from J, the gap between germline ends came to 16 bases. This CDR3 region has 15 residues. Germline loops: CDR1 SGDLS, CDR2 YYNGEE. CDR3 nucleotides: TGTGCCAGCAGCGTAGGACGGGGCGGGGTCGGCGAGCAGTACTTC. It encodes CASSVGRGGVGEQYF.

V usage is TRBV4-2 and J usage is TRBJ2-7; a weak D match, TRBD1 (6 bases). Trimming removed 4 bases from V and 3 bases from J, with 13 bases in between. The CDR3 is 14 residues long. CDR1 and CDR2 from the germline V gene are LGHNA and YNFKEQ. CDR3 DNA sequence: TGTGCCAGCAGCCCCGGCACAGGGTACTACGAGCAGTACTTC. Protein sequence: CASSPGTGYYEQYF.

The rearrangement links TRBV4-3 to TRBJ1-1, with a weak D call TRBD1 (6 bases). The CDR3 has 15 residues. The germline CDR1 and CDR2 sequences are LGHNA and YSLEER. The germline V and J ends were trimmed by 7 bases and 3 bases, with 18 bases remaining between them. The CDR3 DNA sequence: TGCGCCAGCACCCCAGGGGCCTCGGAGTACACTGAAGCTTTCTTT. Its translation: CASTPGASEYTEAFF.

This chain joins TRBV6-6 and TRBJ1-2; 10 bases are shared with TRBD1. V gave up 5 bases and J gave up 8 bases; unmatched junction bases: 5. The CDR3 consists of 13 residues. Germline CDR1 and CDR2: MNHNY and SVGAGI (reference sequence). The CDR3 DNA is TGTGCCAGCAGTCCGACAGGGGGCGGCGGCTACACCTTC. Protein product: CASSPTGGGGYTF.

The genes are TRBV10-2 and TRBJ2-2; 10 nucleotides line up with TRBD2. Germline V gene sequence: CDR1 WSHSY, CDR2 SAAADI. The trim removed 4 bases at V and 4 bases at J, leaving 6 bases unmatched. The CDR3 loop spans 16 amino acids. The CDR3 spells CASSAKREGRTGELFF. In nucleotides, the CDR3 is TGCGCCAGCAGTGCTAAGCGGGAGGGCCGCACCGGGGAGCTGTTTTTT.

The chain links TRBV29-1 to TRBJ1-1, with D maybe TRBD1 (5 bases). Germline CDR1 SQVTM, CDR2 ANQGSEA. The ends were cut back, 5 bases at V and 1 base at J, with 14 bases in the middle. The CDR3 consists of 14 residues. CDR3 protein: CSVSPRTPNTEAFF. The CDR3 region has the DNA TGCAGCGTTTCCCCGAGGACACCGAACACTGAAGCTTTCTTT.

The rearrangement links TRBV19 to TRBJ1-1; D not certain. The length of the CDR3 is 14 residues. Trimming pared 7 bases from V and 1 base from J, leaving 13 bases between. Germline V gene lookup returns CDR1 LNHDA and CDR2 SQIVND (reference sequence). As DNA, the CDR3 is TGTGCCAGTACCCTGGGGAGCCGGAACACTGAAGCTTTCTTT. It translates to CASTLGSRNTEAFF.

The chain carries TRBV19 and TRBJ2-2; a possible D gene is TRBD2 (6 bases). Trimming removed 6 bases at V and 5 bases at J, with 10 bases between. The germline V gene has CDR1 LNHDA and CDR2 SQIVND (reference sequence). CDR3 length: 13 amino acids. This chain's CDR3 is CASSRGLTGELFF. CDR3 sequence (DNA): TGTGCCAGTAGCCGGGGGTTAACCGGGGAGCTGTTTTTT.

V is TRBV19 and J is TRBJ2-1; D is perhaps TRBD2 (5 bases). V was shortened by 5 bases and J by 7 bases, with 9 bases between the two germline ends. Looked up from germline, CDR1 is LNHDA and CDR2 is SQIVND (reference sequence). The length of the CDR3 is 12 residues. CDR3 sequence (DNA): TGTGCCAGTAGTGGGGAGTGGAATGAGCAGTTCTTC. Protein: CASSGEWNEQFF. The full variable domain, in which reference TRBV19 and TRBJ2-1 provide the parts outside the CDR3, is DGGITQSPKYLFRKEGQNVTLSCEQNLNHDAMYWYRQDPGQGLRLIYYSQIVNDFQKGDIAEGYSVSREKKESFPLTVTSAQKNPTAFYLCASSGEWNEQFFGPGTRLTVL.

The CDR3 bases are TGTGCCAGCGGGACAGGGAGGAACGACAATGAGCAGTTCTTC. Amino acids: CASGTGRNDNEQFF. V and J are TRBV5-4 and TRBJ2-1; 9 nucleotides line up with TRBD1. J gave up 5 bases and V 7 bases, and 7 bases lay outside the gene matches. The V gene's germline CDR1 is SGHNT and CDR2 YYREEE (reference sequence). There are 14 residues in the CDR3.

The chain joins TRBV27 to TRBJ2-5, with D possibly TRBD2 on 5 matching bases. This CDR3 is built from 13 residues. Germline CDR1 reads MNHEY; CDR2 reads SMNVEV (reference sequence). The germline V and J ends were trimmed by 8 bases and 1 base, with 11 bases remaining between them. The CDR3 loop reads CASGDGVQETQYF. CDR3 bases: TGTGCCAGCGGAGACGGGGTCCAAGAGACCCAGTACTTC.

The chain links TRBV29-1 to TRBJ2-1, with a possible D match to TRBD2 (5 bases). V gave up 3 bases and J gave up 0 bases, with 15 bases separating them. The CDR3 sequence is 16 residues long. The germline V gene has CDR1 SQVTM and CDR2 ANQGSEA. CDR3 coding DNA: TGCAGCGTTGATGGCCTAGCCGCTAGCTCCTACAATGAGCAGTTCTTC. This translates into CSVDGLAASSYNEQFF.

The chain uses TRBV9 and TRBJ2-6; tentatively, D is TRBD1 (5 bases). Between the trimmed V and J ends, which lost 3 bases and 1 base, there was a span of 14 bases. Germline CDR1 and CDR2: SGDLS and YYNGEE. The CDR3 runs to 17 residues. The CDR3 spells CASSAPTASSGANVLTF. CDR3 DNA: TGTGCCAGCAGCGCCCCGACAGCATCTTCTGGGGCCAACGTCCTGACTTTC.